Listed below are T cell receptor beta chains from one sample, sequenced in a study of blood T cell repertoires in COVID-19. The method was immunoSEQ multiplex PCR; TCRdb's version includes in-frame clones alone and lacks a portion of them. The table lists more than 200,000 clones, around 89% of them singletons. Sequencing input: peripheral blood. The receptor set was obtained from a man in his 70s with acute or convalescent COVID-19. Both conserved end residues are part of each CDR3. D genes are given only for firm matches.

D	V	J	CDR3
.	TRBV5-5	TRBJ1-6	CASSSWGSDLQLSPLHF
TRBD1	TRBV7-3	TRBJ2-1	CASSTQGDEQFF
TRBD2	TRBV4-2	TRBJ2-7	CASSQEGLAGSSSSYEQYF
.	TRBV7-9	TRBJ2-1	CASSLGVLEQFF
TRBD1	TRBV5-4	TRBJ1-1	CASSLGGTGNTEAFF
.	TRBV3-1/TRBV3-2	TRBJ1-2	CASSYLLKGNYGYTF
.	TRBV6-6	TRBJ1-2	CASSPGQSYGYTF
TRBD1	TRBV19	TRBJ1-2	CASSEQGARGNYGYTF
TRBD1	TRBV6-5	TRBJ1-2	CASSTGTGEGYTF
.	TRBV7-3	TRBJ2-5	CASSLGPRQETQYF
TRBD1	TRBV3-1/TRBV3-2	TRBJ2-5	CASSLRTGETQYF
TRBD2	TRBV10-1	TRBJ2-1	CASSPSGDYYNEQFF
.	TRBV6-5	TRBJ1-1	CASSPGYEAFF
.	TRBV28	TRBJ2-6	CATARGGSGANVLTF
.	TRBV4-3	TRBJ2-5	CASSQEGGRETQYF
.	TRBV5-1	TRBJ2-2	CASSFSGAGANTGELFF
TRBD1	TRBV5-1	TRBJ1-2	CASSQEDRGINGYTF
TRBD2	TRBV15	TRBJ2-7	CATRETSGTYEQYF
.	TRBV5-6	TRBJ1-3	CASSLGSTAGNTIYF
.	TRBV12-3/TRBV12-4	TRBJ1-2	CASSLGDRLSYTF
.	TRBV30	TRBJ1-2	CAWSVTGVQGYTF
.	TRBV27	TRBJ2-1	CASSLARGVGNEQFF
.	TRBV18	TRBJ2-5	CASSPFDGSIETQYF
.	TRBV27	TRBJ2-2	CASTLGGANTGELFF
.	TRBV28	TRBJ1-5	CASSARLGAGQPQHF
TRBD2	TRBV6-5	TRBJ2-7	CASSYSSGSGYEQYF
.	TRBV30	TRBJ1-1	CASSGWGAEAFF